These 17 T cell receptor beta chains were all obtained from the same sample, sequenced in a study of chemoradiotherapy in HPV16-positive cancers. Generated by immunoSEQ multiplex PCR, the TCRdb table keeps only in-frame clones and is missing some. In the table there are 9,500 to 15,000 clones, roughly 90% of which are singletons. The source was blood, collected from a patient who underwent chemoradiotherapy. The receptors stem from a human donor with HPV-associated anogenital cancer.

This clone was recorded only once. The chain is built from TRBV5-4 and TRBJ2-5; tentatively, D is TRBD1 or TRBD2 (5 bases each). The germline gives CDR1 SGHNT, CDR2 YYREEE (reference sequence). Deletions cut 6 bases from V and 5 bases from J, with 11 bases between. The CDR3 runs 12 residues. CDR3 sequence reads: CASKGSGETQYF. The CDR3 coding sequence is TGTGCCAGCAAGGGGTCGGGGGAGACCCAGTACTTC.

The V gene is TRBV11-1, the J gene TRBJ2-5; D is possibly TRBD1 or TRBD2 (6 bases each). There are 15 residues in the CDR3. Germline CDR1 reads SGHAT; CDR2 reads FQDESV (reference sequence). V was trimmed by 1 base and J by 5 bases, leaving 14 bases between them. CDR3 region: CASSLVEGHRETQYF. CDR3 nucleotide sequence: TGTGCCAGCAGCTTAGTGGAGGGACATCGGGAGACCCAGTACTTC.

The chain combines TRBV7-3 with TRBJ1-1, with TRBD1 as a possible D gene (5 bases). The CDR3 sequence is 13 residues long. V lost 6 bases to trimming and J lost 12 bases, with 20 bases between them. The germline gives CDR1 SGHTA, CDR2 FQGTGA. The CDR3 DNA sequence: TGTGCCAGCAGTCGGAGTGCCGGGACTACATCTTTCTTT. Residues: CASSRSAGTTSFF.

This rearrangement joins TRBV29-1 to TRBJ2-7; TRBD1 matches at 7 bases. Germline V gene sequence: CDR1 SQVTM, CDR2 ANQGSEA. The V and J ends lost 5 bases and 0 bases, in that order; junction bases with no gene match: 4. The CDR3 contains 13 residues. In DNA, the CDR3 is TGCAGCGTTTTGACAGGGACCTCCTACGAGCAGTACTTC. Protein product: CSVLTGTSYEQYF.

The V call is TRBV6-4, the J call TRBJ2-3, with 8 nucleotides matching TRBD2. The CDR3 loop spans 15 amino acids. V gave up 5 bases and J gave up 6 bases; unmatched junction bases: 10. The germline CDR1 and CDR2 sequences are MRHNA and SNTAGT. CDR3 coding DNA: TGTGCCAGCAGTAGGGTAGCGGGGCCTATGGATACGCAGTATTTT. The encoded protein is CASSRVAGPMDTQYF.

The J gene is TRBJ1-2, the V gene TRBV13; D is undetermined. Germline V gene sequence: CDR1 PRHDT, CDR2 FYEKMQ (reference sequence). V lost 0 bases and J lost 5, with 7 bases in between. The CDR3 spans 13 residues. CDR3 loop: CASSLGARYGYTF. The CDR3 DNA reads as TGTGCCAGCAGCTTAGGCGCCAGATATGGCTACACCTTC.

V gene TRBV2 combines with J gene TRBJ2-5; 9 positions match TRBD2. This CDR3 is 14 amino acids long. Germline V lookup: CDR1 SNHLY, CDR2 FYNNEI. Losses at the gene ends were 2 bases for V and 6 bases for J; bases not matched to a gene: 4. As DNA, the CDR3 is TGTGCCAGCAGTGAACAGACTAGCGGCAAGACCCAGTACTTC. This translates into CASSEQTSGKTQYF.

V is TRBV7-9 and J is TRBJ2-2, with 10 bases lining up with TRBD2. Germline CDR1 reads SEHNR; CDR2 reads FQNEAQ (reference sequence). This CDR3 contains 17 residues. J was trimmed by 0 bases and V by 5 bases; bases with no gene match: 6. Written as DNA, the CDR3 is TGTGCCAGCAGCCCATTAGCGGGGGGAACGAACACCGGGGAGCTGTTTTTT. It yields the protein CASSPLAGGTNTGELFF.

The J gene is TRBJ1-5, the V gene TRBV18; no definite D call. Trimming left V 1 base short and J 2 bases short, with 3 bases between. CDR1 KGHSH and CDR2 LQKENI come from the germline V gene. The CDR3 is made up of 13 amino acids. In DNA form, the CDR3 reads TGTGCCAGCTCACCACGGGGCAATCAGCCCCAGCATTTT. As protein: CASSPRGNQPQHF.

The gene calls are TRBV7-2 and TRBJ2-5, with TRBD2 matching 10 bases. The J segment lost 4 bases and the V segment lost 5 bases, leaving 10 bases of the junction unmatched. The CDR3 contains 16 residues. Germline-derived CDR1 and CDR2 are SGHTA and FQGNSA. The CDR3 loop reads CASSLNSGGVAETQYF. CDR3 bases: TGTGCCAGCAGCCTCAACAGCGGGGGGGTGGCAGAGACCCAGTACTTC.

The V gene is TRBV5-1, the J gene TRBJ2-1; perhaps D is TRBD1 or TRBD2 (5 bases each). In germline, CDR1 is SGHRS, CDR2 YFSETQ. V was trimmed by 4 bases and J by 9 bases, leaving 20 bases between them. The CDR3 extends over 15 amino acids. In nucleotides, the CDR3 is TGCGCCAGCAGCCGTGGGGACGGGGCTTCGGCTGAGCAGTTCTTC. It specifies CASSRGDGASAEQFF.

V usage is TRBV7-2 and J usage is TRBJ2-1; TRBD2 matches 8 bases. J gave up 9 bases and V 5 bases, and 12 bases lay outside the gene matches. There are 15 residues in the CDR3. Germline CDR1 SGHTA, CDR2 FQGNSA. The CDR3 sequence: CASSPRERGGSEQFF. The CDR3 DNA sequence: TGTGCCAGCAGCCCAAGGGAACGGGGGGGCAGTGAGCAGTTCTTC.

J is TRBJ2-7 and V is TRBV5-4; 10 bases line up with TRBD1. The trim removed 1 base at V and 1 base at J, leaving 2 bases unmatched. The germline gives CDR1 SGHNT, CDR2 YYREEE (reference sequence). There are 15 residues in the CDR3. Here the CDR3 reads CASSLWDRGSYEQYF. CDR3 in DNA: TGTGCCAGCAGCTTGTGGGACAGGGGTTCCTACGAGCAGTACTTC.

The chain employs TRBV5-1 and TRBJ2-2, with a weak D call TRBD1 (6 bases). Trimming removed 1 base from V and 2 bases from J, with 15 bases in between. Germline V lookup: CDR1 SGHRS, CDR2 YFSETQ. There are 17 residues in the CDR3. The CDR3 loop is CASSLTGTLDNTGELFF. CDR3 DNA sequence: TGCGCCAGCAGCTTGACGGGGACACTCGATAACACCGGGGAGCTGTTTTTT.

The J gene is TRBJ2-2, the V gene TRBV5-1, with 7 bases matching TRBD2. Germline assignment: CDR1 SGHRS and CDR2 YFSETQ. J was trimmed by 6 bases and V by 0 bases; bases with no gene match: 5. CDR3 length: 15 residues. The CDR3 protein is CASSLVAGRAGELFF. CDR3 DNA: TGCGCCAGCAGCTTGGTGGCAGGGAGGGCCGGGGAGCTGTTTTTT.

The J gene is TRBJ1-2, the V gene TRBV5-1, with a weak D call TRBD1 (6 bases). CDR1 is SGHRS, CDR2 YFSETQ, per germline. There are 13 residues in the CDR3. Trimming left V 2 bases short and J 4 bases short, with 9 bases between. This CDR3 is CASSFADSYGYTF. The DNA of the CDR3 is TGCGCCAGCAGCTTCGCGGACAGCTATGGCTACACCTTC.

This clone was seen only once. This sequence joins TRBV11-3 and TRBJ2-2; 7 bases line up with TRBD1. The V segment lost 6 bases and the J segment 6 bases; nucleotides outside the gene matches: 4. The germline V gene has CDR1 SGHNT and CDR2 YENEEA. The CDR3 is made up of 13 amino acids. The CDR3 spells CASRQGQAGELFF. The CDR3 DNA reads TGTGCCAGCAGACAGGGGCAAGCCGGGGAGCTGTTTTTT.